The present T cell receptor beta chain was sequenced within a study of cytomegalovirus exposure and HLA in healthy donors. A multiplex PCR was run with 60 Vbeta primers and 13 Jbeta primers. The protocol was immunoSEQ multiplex PCR, while the TCRdb copy is restricted to in-frame clones and leaves out a portion. This table has roughly 150,000 clones, around 75% appearing once. With regard to this clone: The antigen remains unidentified.

Overall study findings and caveats: In an earlier analysis, in some 600 donors, most V segments appeared productive either ~87% or ~30% of the time. Presence/absence analyses rested on an assumption that sequencing depth was roughly uniform across donors. According to a later analysis, donors in an Asian-associated ancestry cluster reportedly had fewer N-insertions than the roughly 660-donor mean.

Germline CDR1 and CDR2: SGDLS and YYNGEE. The CDR3 contains 15 residues. Between the trimmed V and J ends, which lost 0 bases and 3 bases, there was a span of 11 bases. This receptor was identified in a woman younger than 45 in good health and CMV-seronegative. The V gene is TRBV9, the J gene TRBJ2-3; D may be TRBD2 (6 bases). Sequences were obtained from PBMCs. The DNA for the CDR3 is TGTGCCAGCAGCGTAGACGGGAGTGGAACAGATACGCAGTATTTT. It encodes CASSVDGSGTDTQYF.